One and the same sample provided the 21 T cell receptor beta chains below, sequenced in a study of glioma-infiltrating T cells after dendritic cell vaccination (TCRdb year 2016). According to the study, the label for this sample's time point signals: after dendritic cell vaccination, including at tumor progression/relapse. Library preparation used the immunoSEQ multiplex PCR assay. TCRdb obtained this table from immuneACCESS and retained in-frame rearrangements with V and J assigned. These tables miss some clones; where compared with another copy, unresolved V genes account for less than half of the shortfall, and the remainder is unexplained. The sample table shows over 80,000 clones, and 70% to 90% are seen once. The ten largest account for 2.1% of the sample. The source material was blood, sampled after dendritic cell vaccination. All receptors come from a human donor with glioblastoma.

The chain combines TRBV18 with TRBJ2-7, with 10 bases fitting TRBD1. Germline CDR1 reads KGHSH; CDR2 reads LQKENI. Trimming took 4 bases from V and 5 from J; bases not matched to a gene: 5. CDR3 length equals 14 residues. This CDR3 is CASSRDRGLNEQYF. The CDR3 nucleotides are TGTGCCAGCTCACGGGACAGGGGATTGAACGAGCAGTACTTC.

This chain uses TRBV6-1 with TRBJ2-5, with 7 positions matching TRBD1. V was pared by 5 bases and J by 5 bases, with 8 bases of the junction left unmatched. This CDR3 region has 14 residues. Germline loops: CDR1 MNHNS, CDR2 SASEGT. The CDR3 is CASSRQGTGETQYF. The CDR3 DNA reads as TGTGCCAGCAGTAGACAGGGAACAGGGGAGACCCAGTACTTC.

The chain links TRBV20-1 to TRBJ2-7, with a possible D match to TRBD1 (5 bases). Trimming removed 6 bases at V and 3 bases at J, with 9 bases between. The CDR3 extends over 11 amino acids. The germline V gene has CDR1 DFQATT and CDR2 SNEGSKA (reference sequence). CDR3 DNA: TGCAGTGCGTCGACAGTCTACGAGCAGTACTTC. It encodes CSASTVYEQYF.

This clone was counted between two and nine times. J is TRBJ2-3 and V is TRBV10-3, with 7 bases matching TRBD1. The CDR3 covers 14 residues. The J segment lost 5 bases and the V segment lost 11 bases, leaving 13 bases of the junction unmatched. Germline loops: CDR1 ENHRY, CDR2 SYGVKD. The CDR3 nucleotides are TGTGCCTCGAGACAGGGAAAAGAGAAAGATACGCAGTATTTT. Its translation: CASRQGKEKDTQYF.

This clone was seen only a few times. This chain connects TRBV6-5 to TRBJ1-5; no reliable D call. Germline CDR1 is MNHEY and CDR2 is SVGAGI. V was shortened by 5 bases and J by 10 bases, with 18 bases between the two germline ends. The CDR3 covers 14 residues. For the CDR3, the DNA is TGTGCCAGCAGTGACAATCGGTCACGGGGACCCCAGCATTTT. Translating it yields CASSDNRSRGPQHF.

The V call is TRBV5-1, the J call TRBJ2-3; the match to TRBD1 covers 7 bases. The V gene end was trimmed by 3 bases and the J gene end by 2 bases; junction bases not matched to a gene: 3. Germline lookup yields CDR1 SGHRS and CDR2 YFSETQ. This CDR3 is built from 14 residues. CDR3 residues: CASSSGTATDTQYF. Here the CDR3 DNA reads TGCGCCAGCAGCTCTGGGACAGCCACAGATACGCAGTATTTT.

The CDR3 nucleotides are TGTGCCAGCAGCCCAGGGACAGCAATTAACTATGGCTACACCTTC. It translates to CASSPGTAINYGYTF. V and J are TRBV2 and TRBJ1-2, with 7 bases identical to TRBD1. J was trimmed by 1 base and V by 6 bases; bases with no gene match: 8. The germline V gene encodes CDR1 SNHLY and CDR2 FYNNEI. CDR3 length equals 15 residues.

The chain has TRBV7-2 and TRBJ1-2, with TRBD1 identical over 10 bases. Germline CDR1 reads SGHTA; CDR2 reads FQGNSA. The CDR3 loop spans 16 amino acids. The junction had 9 bases not matched to a gene; V was cut back by 2 bases and J by 6 bases. In DNA form, the CDR3 reads TGTGCCAGCAGCTTATCCCGGGACAGGGGTGCGGATGGCTACACCTTC. Translation: CASSLSRDRGADGYTF.

The chain carries TRBV2 and TRBJ2-1; 13 bases are a match to TRBD2. The CDR3 consists of 17 residues. Per germline, CDR1 SNHLY and CDR2 FYNNEI. Trimming at V came to 1 base and at J to 9 bases, leaving 9 bases not matched to a gene. The CDR3 protein is CASSEVQGLAGSPEQFF. The CDR3 coding sequence is TGTGCCAGCAGTGAAGTGCAGGGACTAGCGGGGAGTCCTGAGCAGTTCTTC.

The gene calls are TRBV23-1 and TRBJ2-3; 8 nucleotides line up with TRBD1. TRBV23-1 is assigned to the ORF class and has an uncertain function. The J segment lost 1 base and the V segment lost 5 bases, leaving 8 bases of the junction unmatched. This CDR3 is built from 16 residues. The CDR3 loop reads CASSDDRGVGTDTQYF. The DNA of the CDR3 is TGCGCCAGCAGTGACGACAGGGGAGTCGGCACAGATACGCAGTATTTT.

The V gene is TRBV5-4, the J gene TRBJ2-4; 9 nucleotides match TRBD1. Germline V gene sequence: CDR1 SGHNT, CDR2 YYREEE (reference sequence). V lost 0 bases, J lost 14 bases, and 6 bases stayed unmatched. This CDR3 is 13 amino acids long. CDR3 nucleotides: TGTGCCAGCAGCTTGGAGTCTAGGGACAGGGAGTACTTC. Translation: CASSLESRDREYF.

The V call is TRBV14, the J call TRBJ2-1; the match to TRBD1 covers 9 bases. The CDR3 extends over 16 amino acids. The germline V gene has CDR1 SGHDN and CDR2 FVKESK. V was clipped by 2 bases and J by 0 bases; unmatched bases: 2. The CDR3 spells CASSQTGGISYNEQFF. Written as DNA, the CDR3 is TGTGCCAGCAGCCAAACAGGGGGCATCTCCTACAATGAGCAGTTCTTC. The full variable domain, rest sourced from reference TRBV14 and TRBJ2-1, is EAGVTQFPSHSVIEKGQTVTLRCDPISGHDNLYWYRRVMGKEIKFLLHFVKESKQDESGMPNNRFLAERTGGTYSTLKVQPAELEDSGVYFCASSQTGGISYNEQFFGPGTRLTVL.

This clone was seen a handful of times. The V and J genes are TRBV7-9 and TRBJ1-5; D not resolved. V dropped 5 bases and J dropped 2 bases, with 19 bases sitting between them. From germline, CDR1 is SEHNR and CDR2 FQNEAQ (reference sequence). This CDR3 spans 17 amino acids. CDR3 residues: CASSAGRSAAGNQPQHF. The CDR3, as DNA: TGTGCCAGCAGCGCCGGGAGGTCAGCCGCGGGCAATCAGCCCCAGCATTTT. Variable domain in full (rest from reference TRBV7-9 and TRBJ1-5): DTGVSQNPRHKITKRGQNVTFRCDPISEHNRLYWYRQTLGQGPEFLTYFQNEAQLEKSRLLSDRFSAERPKGSFSTLEIQRTEQGDSAMYLCASSAGRSAAGNQPQHFGDGTRLSIL.

This clone has just a few counts. This chain links TRBV10-2 with TRBJ2-3; TRBD2 matches 10 bases. Losses at the gene ends were 7 bases for V and 8 bases for J; bases not matched to a gene: 12. Germline V gives CDR1 WSHSY, CDR2 SAAADI. This CDR3 has 15 amino acids. The CDR3: CASTGRLAGVGTQYF. CDR3 DNA sequence: TGCGCCAGCACCGGGAGGCTAGCGGGAGTGGGTACGCAGTATTTT.

DNA for the CDR3: TGTGCCACCAGCAGAGACGGACAGGGAAGAGATACGCAGTATTTT. Encoded protein: CATSRDGQGRDTQYF. The chain links TRBV15 to TRBJ2-3, with 8 bases aligning to TRBD1. In germline, CDR1 is LNHNV, CDR2 YYDKDF (reference sequence). There are 15 residues in the CDR3. Losses at the gene ends were 0 bases for V and 5 bases for J; bases not matched to a gene: 4.

V is TRBV4-1 and J is TRBJ2-7; tentatively, D is TRBD2 (6 bases). The V and J ends lost 0 bases and 1 base respectively, with 13 bases between them. This CDR3 contains 16 residues. Germline V gene sequence: CDR1 MGHRA, CDR2 YSYEKL. CDR3 nucleotides: TGCGCCAGCAGCCAAGATGTCGGGACTGAATCCTACGAGCAGTACGTC. Its protein is CASSQDVGTESYEQYV.

The chain has TRBV7-8 and TRBJ2-3, with D maybe TRBD1 (5 bases). CDR1 SGHVS and CDR2 FQNEAQ come from the germline V gene. The CDR3 has 13 amino acids. V lost 5 bases and J lost 4, with 10 bases in between. CDR3 sequence reads: CASSPPGSDTQYF. The DNA for the CDR3 is TGTGCCAGCAGCCCGCCAGGGTCAGATACGCAGTATTTT.

The J gene is TRBJ2-1, the V gene TRBV6-6, with TRBD2 matching 11 bases. The CDR3 consists of 16 residues. V trimming: 4 bases; J trimming: 4 bases; junction bases outside the gene matches: 6. Germline-derived CDR1 and CDR2 are MNHNY and SVGAGI (reference sequence). The CDR3 reads CASSSSGTSGYNEQFF. The CDR3 DNA is TGTGCCAGCAGTTCCTCGGGGACTAGCGGATACAATGAGCAGTTCTTC.

The chain links TRBV5-1 to TRBJ1-1, with TRBD1 matching over 9 bases. The CDR3 length is 18 residues. After removal of 0 bases from V and 0 bases from J, the junction contained 9 bases not matched to a gene. Germline V lookup: CDR1 SGHRS, CDR2 YFSETQ. CDR3 in DNA: TGCGCCAGCAGCTTGGAGGGACAGGGCTCGTACGTGAACACTGAAGCTTTCTTT. Protein product: CASSLEGQGSYVNTEAFF.

This clone qualifies as medium-sized. This chain connects TRBV15 to TRBJ2-7; TRBD1 matches at 7 bases. V shed 5 bases, J shed 3 bases, and the junction held 10 bases outside the gene matches. The CDR3 covers 15 residues. The germline V gene encodes CDR1 LNHNV and CDR2 YYDKDF (reference sequence). The CDR3 nucleotides are TGTGCCACCAGCGAAAGAGGGGGCGGCTACTACGAGCAGTACGTC. Amino acids: CATSERGGGYYEQYV.

The chain carries TRBV6-5 and TRBJ1-2; possibly TRBD1 for D (5 bases). Deletions cut 5 bases from V and 4 bases from J, with 17 bases between. Germline lookup yields CDR1 MNHEY and CDR2 SVGAGI. This CDR3 comprises 15 residues. The CDR3 spells CASSARQKFPYGYTF. The CDR3 DNA sequence: TGTGCCAGCAGTGCCAGACAGAAGTTTCCCTATGGCTACACCTTC.